This is a list of T cell receptor beta chains from one sample in a study of CD8 T cells in ankylosing spondylitis. MiXCR, run by TCRdb on the 5' RACE reads, gives a single entry per CDR3 protein. Of about 220,000 distinct CDR3 sequences listed, approximately 20% are singletons. The sequenced sample was blood, either unsorted or a sorted T cell fraction (not recorded which). The source is a male donor with ankylosing spondylitis. The conserved cysteine and the conserved F or W are not part of the CDR3 here.

V gene: TRBV6-1
CDR3 protein: ASRPGQGSSYNEQF

V gene: TRBV5-1
CDR3 protein: ASSEEPTFSYEQY

V gene: TRBV7-9
CDR3 protein: ASRLGGGGSYGYT

V gene: TRBV10-3
CDR3 protein: AIGDYEQY

V gene: TRBV3-1
CDR3 protein: ASSQDLGDLGGYT

V gene: TRBV27
CDR3 protein: ATGQGNYEQY

V gene: TRBV29-1
CDR3 protein: SVDLGTGDMNYGYT

V gene: TRBV15
CDR3 protein: ATSNTFQETQY

V gene: TRBV5-1
CDR3 protein: ASSLGPGSVRGYT

V gene: TRBV4-1
CDR3 protein: ASSQVDWGTSVGELF

V gene: TRBV25-1
CDR3 protein: ASSEYPGELF

V gene: TRBV2
CDR3 protein: ASSERPLEETQY

V gene: TRBV29-1
CDR3 protein: SVVGGAHYEQY

V gene: TRBV11-1
CDR3 protein: ASSPPPGADENTGELF

V gene: TRBV2
CDR3 protein: ASTLGGLRPTDTQY

V gene: TRBV7-9
CDR3 protein: ASSPQGSLGNTIY

V gene: TRBV27
CDR3 protein: ASSSGTGVFEQY

V gene: TRBV12-3/TRBV12-4
CDR3 protein: ASSHKGAQNQPQH

V gene: TRBV7-9
CDR3 protein: ASSLGVIDSPLH

V gene: TRBV27
CDR3 protein: ASSFQGQAHNEQF

V gene: TRBV4-3
CDR3 protein: ASSPVALGTGELF

V gene: TRBV20-1
CDR3 protein: SARDGSSAPEPYEQY

V gene: TRBV18
CDR3 protein: ASSPPEGLGTQY

V gene: TRBV12-3/TRBV12-4
CDR3 protein: ASSLAGQGRGKPQH

V gene: TRBV29-1
CDR3 protein: SVVTSGFNEQF

V gene: TRBV24-1
CDR3 protein: ATSDGQGVETQY

V gene: TRBV9
CDR3 protein: ASSVVVTGLNEQF

V gene: TRBV12-3/TRBV12-4
CDR3 protein: ASNPSGRENEQY

V gene: TRBV2
CDR3 protein: ASSEDGQTSGGGYYNEQF

V gene: TRBV24-1
CDR3 protein: ATSEGGGGFYNEQF

V gene: TRBV7-9
CDR3 protein: ATSGGLSDTEAF

V gene: TRBV5-1
CDR3 protein: ASSFPTGPTQSETQY

V gene: TRBV11-2
CDR3 protein: ASSSDSSLDYEQY

V gene: TRBV18
CDR3 protein: ASSPPVARAGGQETQY

V gene: TRBV5-1
CDR3 protein: ASSFSAYTEAF

V gene: TRBV29-1
CDR3 protein: SVPAEDEQF

V gene: TRBV6-1
CDR3 protein: ASPRGTDYGYT

V gene: TRBV5-6
CDR3 protein: ASSSRLAGVTDTQY

V gene: TRBV27
CDR3 protein: ASAPLEGGGYT

V gene: TRBV5-1
CDR3 protein: ASTGADYNEQF

V gene: TRBV29-1
CDR3 protein: SVEDLGETQY

V gene: TRBV12-3/TRBV12-4
CDR3 protein: ASRDGTSGYYSGANVLT

V gene: TRBV7-3
CDR3 protein: ASSLTPGGPYEQY

V gene: TRBV30
CDR3 protein: AWSPGLARGELF